This T cell receptor (beta chain) was found in a study of cytomegalovirus exposure and HLA in healthy donors. A word on this clone: No antigen is known for it.

CDR3 length equals 15 residues. Germline V gives CDR1 SEHNR, CDR2 FQNEAQ (reference sequence). Trimming stripped 5 bases from V and 6 bases from J, with 20 bases between. Each donor was healthy, and each was a bone marrow donor. Donors counted as nominally healthy when sampled, yet unrecorded immune exposures were likely. PCR primers comprised 60 Vbeta and 13 Jbeta primers. Assay: immunoSEQ multiplex PCR; the TCRdb copy retains only in-frame clones and omits some. In the table there are roughly 120,000 clones, roughly 72% of which are singletons. Study conclusions and caveats: Per a later analysis, 15,000 to 20,000 TCR beta sequences showed association with HLA alleles at 0.05 false discovery rate. A later analysis reported that several of the most significant clusters appeared to be linked to common viral pathogens, among them Epstein-Barr virus.

This TCR was sampled from a woman aged 45 to 65 in good health and CMV-seropositive. Sequencing used PBMCs. This sequence joins TRBV7-9 and TRBJ2-7; D might be TRBD2 (6 bases). This CDR3 reads CASSLSGPAASEQYF. DNA for the CDR3: TGTGCCAGCAGCCTTAGCGGCCCGGCGGCTTCCGAGCAGTACTTC.